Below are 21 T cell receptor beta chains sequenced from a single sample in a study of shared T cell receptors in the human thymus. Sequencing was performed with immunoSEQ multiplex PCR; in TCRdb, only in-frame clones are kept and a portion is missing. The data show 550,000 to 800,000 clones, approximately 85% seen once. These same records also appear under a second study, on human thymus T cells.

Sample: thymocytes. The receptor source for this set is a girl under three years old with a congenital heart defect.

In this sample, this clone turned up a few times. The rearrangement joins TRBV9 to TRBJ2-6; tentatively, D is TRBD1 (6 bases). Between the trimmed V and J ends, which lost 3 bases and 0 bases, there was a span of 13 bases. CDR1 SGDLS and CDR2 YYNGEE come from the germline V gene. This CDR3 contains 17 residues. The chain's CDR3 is CASSGTVVFSGANVLTF. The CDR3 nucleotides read TGTGCCAGCAGCGGGACAGTAGTTTTCTCTGGGGCCAACGTCCTGACTTTC.

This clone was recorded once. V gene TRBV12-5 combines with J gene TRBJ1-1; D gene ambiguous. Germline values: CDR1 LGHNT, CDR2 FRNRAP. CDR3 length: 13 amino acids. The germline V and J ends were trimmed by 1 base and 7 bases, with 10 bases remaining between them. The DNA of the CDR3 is TGTGCTAGTGGTTTGGCCCCTTCGGGTGAAGCTTTCTTT. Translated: CASGLAPSGEAFF.

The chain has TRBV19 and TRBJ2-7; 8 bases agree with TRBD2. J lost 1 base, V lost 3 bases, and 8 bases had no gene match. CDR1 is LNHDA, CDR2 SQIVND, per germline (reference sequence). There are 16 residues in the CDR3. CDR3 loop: CASSMRGTSGSYEQYF. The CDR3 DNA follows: TGTGCCAGTAGTATGCGGGGAACTAGCGGATCCTACGAGCAGTACTTC.

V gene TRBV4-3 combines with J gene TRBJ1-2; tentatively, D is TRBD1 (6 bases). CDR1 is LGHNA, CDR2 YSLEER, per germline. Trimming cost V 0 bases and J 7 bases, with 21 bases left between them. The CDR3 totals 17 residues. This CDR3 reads CASSQDSRRTRGSGYTF. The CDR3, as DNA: TGCGCCAGCAGCCAAGATTCCCGCCGGACCAGGGGAAGTGGCTACACCTTC.

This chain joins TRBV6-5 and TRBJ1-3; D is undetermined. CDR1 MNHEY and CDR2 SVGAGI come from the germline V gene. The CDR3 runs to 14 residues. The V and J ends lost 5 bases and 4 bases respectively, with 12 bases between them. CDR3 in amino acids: CASSVGKGGNTIYF. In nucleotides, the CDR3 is TGTGCCAGCAGTGTCGGGAAAGGGGGAAACACCATATATTTT.

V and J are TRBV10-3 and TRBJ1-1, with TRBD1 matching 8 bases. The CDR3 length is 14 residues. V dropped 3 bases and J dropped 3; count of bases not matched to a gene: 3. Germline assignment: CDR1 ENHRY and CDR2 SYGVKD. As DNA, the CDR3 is TGTGCCATCAGTGATCCGACAGGGGACACTGAAGCTTTCTTT. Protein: CAISDPTGDTEAFF.

The CDR3 loop is CASSQDHRVGGYMNTEAFF. CDR3 nucleotide sequence: TGCGCCAGCAGCCAAGATCATCGGGTTGGGGGGTATATGAACACTGAAGCTTTCTTT. The chain couples TRBV4-1 to TRBJ1-1; perhaps TRBD1 as D (5 bases). Trimming removed 0 bases from V and 0 bases from J, with 20 bases in between. The germline gives CDR1 MGHRA, CDR2 YSYEKL. This CDR3 contains 19 residues.

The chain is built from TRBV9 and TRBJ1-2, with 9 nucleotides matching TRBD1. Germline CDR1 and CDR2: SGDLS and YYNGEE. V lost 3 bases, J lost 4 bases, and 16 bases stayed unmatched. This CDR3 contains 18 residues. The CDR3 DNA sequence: TGTGCCAGCAGCGCTCCTGGGACAGGGCCAACCTTTAGCTATGGCTACACCTTC. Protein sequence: CASSAPGTGPTFSYGYTF.

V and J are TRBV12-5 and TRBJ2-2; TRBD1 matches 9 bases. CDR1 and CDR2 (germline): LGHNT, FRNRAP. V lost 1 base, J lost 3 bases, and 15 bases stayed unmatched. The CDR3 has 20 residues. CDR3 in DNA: TGTGCTAGTGGTTTGGGGACCGGGACAGGGAGGTCGGGAGACACCGGGGAGCTGTTTTTT. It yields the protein CASGLGTGTGRSGDTGELFF.

In nucleotides, the CDR3 is TGTGCCAGCAGCTTTGGGGGCGCAGGGTCACCCCTCCACTTT. It translates to CASSFGGAGSPLHF. The gene calls are TRBV7-8 and TRBJ1-6, with D possibly being TRBD1 (6 bases). The germline gives CDR1 SGHVS, CDR2 FQNEAQ. This CDR3 region has 14 residues. The V end was cut by 3 bases, the J end by 10 bases, with 13 bases between.

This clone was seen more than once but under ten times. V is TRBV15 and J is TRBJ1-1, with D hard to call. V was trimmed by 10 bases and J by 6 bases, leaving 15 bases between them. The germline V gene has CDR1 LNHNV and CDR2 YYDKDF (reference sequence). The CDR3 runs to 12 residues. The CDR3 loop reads CAREGSRAEAFF. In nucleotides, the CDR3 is TGTGCCAGGGAGGGTTCAAGGGCTGAAGCTTTCTTT.

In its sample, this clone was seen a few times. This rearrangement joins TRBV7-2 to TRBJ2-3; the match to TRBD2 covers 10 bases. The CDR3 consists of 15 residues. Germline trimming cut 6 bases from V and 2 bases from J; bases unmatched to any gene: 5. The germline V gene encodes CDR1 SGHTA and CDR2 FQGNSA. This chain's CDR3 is CASRKSGGDTDTQYF. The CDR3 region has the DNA TGTGCCAGCAGGAAGAGCGGGGGGGACACAGATACGCAGTATTTT.

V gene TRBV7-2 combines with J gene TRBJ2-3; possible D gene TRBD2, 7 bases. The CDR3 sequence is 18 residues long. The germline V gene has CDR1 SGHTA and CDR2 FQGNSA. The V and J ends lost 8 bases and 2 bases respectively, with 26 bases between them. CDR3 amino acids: CASRWGGHDLSFTDTQYF. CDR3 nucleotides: TGTGCCAGCCGTTGGGGGGGCCATGATCTTTCATTCACAGATACGCAGTATTTT.

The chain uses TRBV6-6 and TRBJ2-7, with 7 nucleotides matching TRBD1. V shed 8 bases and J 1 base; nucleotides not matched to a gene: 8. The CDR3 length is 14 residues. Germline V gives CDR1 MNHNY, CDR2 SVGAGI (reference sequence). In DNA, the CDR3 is TGTGCCAGCCGAAACGAACAGGGGTCCTACGAGCAGTACTTC. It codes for CASRNEQGSYEQYF.

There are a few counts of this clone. The CDR3 DNA follows: TGTGCCAGCGGGGGGACAGAAATTTGCGAGCAGTACTTC. It codes for CASGGTEICEQYF. This chain joins TRBV7-9 and TRBJ2-7; D possibly corresponds to TRBD1 (7 bases). The CDR3 consists of 13 residues. Germline V gene lookup returns CDR1 SEHNR and CDR2 FQNEAQ (reference sequence). With 8 bases removed from V and 6 bases from J, the gap between germline ends came to 17 bases.

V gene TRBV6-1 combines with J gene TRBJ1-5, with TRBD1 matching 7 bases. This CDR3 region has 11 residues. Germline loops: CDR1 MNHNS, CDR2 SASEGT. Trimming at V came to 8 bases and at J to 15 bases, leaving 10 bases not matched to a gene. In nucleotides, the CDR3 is TGTGCCAGCGATTCAACCCGGGACAGGCATTTT. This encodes CASDSTRDRHF.

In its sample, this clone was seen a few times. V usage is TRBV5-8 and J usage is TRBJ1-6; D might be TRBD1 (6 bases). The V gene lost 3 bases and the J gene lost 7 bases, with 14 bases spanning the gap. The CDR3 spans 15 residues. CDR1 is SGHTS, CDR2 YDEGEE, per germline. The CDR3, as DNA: TGTGCCAGCAGCTCAAAACAGGGTAGGAATTCACCCCTCCACTTT. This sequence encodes CASSSKQGRNSPLHF.

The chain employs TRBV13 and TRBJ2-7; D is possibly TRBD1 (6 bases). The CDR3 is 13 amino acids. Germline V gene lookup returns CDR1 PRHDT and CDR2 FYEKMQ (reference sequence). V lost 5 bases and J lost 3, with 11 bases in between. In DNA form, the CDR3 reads TGTGCCAGCAGCCCACCGACAGGCTACGAGCAGTACTTC. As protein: CASSPPTGYEQYF.

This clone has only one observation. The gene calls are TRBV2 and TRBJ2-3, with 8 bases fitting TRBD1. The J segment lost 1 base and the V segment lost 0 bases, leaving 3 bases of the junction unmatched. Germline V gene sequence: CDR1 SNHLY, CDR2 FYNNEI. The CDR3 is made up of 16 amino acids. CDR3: CASSEADRVGTDTQYF. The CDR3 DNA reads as TGTGCCAGCAGTGAAGCGGACAGGGTGGGCACAGATACGCAGTATTTT.

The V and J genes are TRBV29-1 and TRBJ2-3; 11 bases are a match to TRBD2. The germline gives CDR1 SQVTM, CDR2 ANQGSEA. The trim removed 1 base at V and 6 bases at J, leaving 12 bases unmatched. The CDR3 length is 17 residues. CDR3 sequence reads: CSVEATSGVRGGDTQYF. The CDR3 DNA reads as TGCAGCGTTGAAGCGACTAGCGGGGTCCGTGGGGGGGATACGCAGTATTTT.

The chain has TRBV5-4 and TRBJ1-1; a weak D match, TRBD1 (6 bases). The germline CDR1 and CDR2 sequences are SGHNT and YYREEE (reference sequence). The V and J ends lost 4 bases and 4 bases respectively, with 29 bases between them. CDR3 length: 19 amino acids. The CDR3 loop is CASSPERRTEGYVGTEAFF. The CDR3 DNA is TGTGCCAGCAGCCCCGAAAGGCGGACAGAAGGCTATGTGGGCACTGAAGCTTTCTTT.